Below are 27 T cell receptor beta chains sequenced from a single sample in a study of shared clonotypes between healthy human individuals. TCRdb's table, derived via immunoSEQ multiplex PCR, lists solely in-frame clones and lacks some. This sample has about 560,000 clones, with just over 75% found just once. Sequencing input: PBMCs. The origin of the receptors is a woman in her thirties or forties in good health. Some clones in this sample may be carry-over from other donors' samples.

This chain uses TRBV7-9 with TRBJ2-7; D possibly uses TRBD1 or TRBD2 (5 bases each). With 5 bases removed from V and 3 bases from J, the gap between germline ends came to 8 bases. Per germline, CDR1 SEHNR and CDR2 FQNEAQ (reference sequence). This CDR3 region has 12 residues. The CDR3 is CASSRDLYEQYF. CDR3 nucleotide sequence: TGTGCCAGCAGCCGGGACCTCTACGAGCAGTACTTC.

This clone was counted a single time. The chain is built from TRBV5-1 and TRBJ2-7; the match to TRBD2 covers 8 bases. Per germline, CDR1 SGHRS and CDR2 YFSETQ. V trimming: 2 bases; J trimming: 2 bases; junction bases outside the gene matches: 6. The CDR3 covers 15 residues. The CDR3 bases are TGCGCCAGCAGCTTTAGCGGGACCCTAACCTACGAGCAGTACTTC. This codes for CASSFSGTLTYEQYF.

In the case of this clone: Since a much larger clone is just one base distant, this may be a read error. V is TRBV11-3 and J is TRBJ2-5, with 9 bases matching TRBD2. This CDR3 region has 16 residues. Germline CDR1 is SGHNT and CDR2 is YENEEA. After removal of 4 bases from V and 5 bases from J, the junction contained 11 bases not matched to a gene. The CDR3 protein is CASSSGTSSQSETQYF. The CDR3 coding sequence is TGTGCCAGCAGCTCCGGGACTAGCAGCCAGTCGGAGACCCAGTACTTC.

The V and J genes are TRBV5-5 and TRBJ2-7; D ambiguous. Germline values: CDR1 SGHKS, CDR2 YYEKEE (reference sequence). The CDR3 runs to 12 residues. Trimming shortened V by 4 bases and J by 4 bases, and 9 bases separated the two germline ends. As DNA, the CDR3 is TGTGCCAGCAGCGTGACGGTTTACGAGCAGTACTTC. Its protein product is CASSVTVYEQYF.

Remarks on this clone: Other DNA sequences in this specimen translate into the identical CDR3. The rearrangement links TRBV20-1 to TRBJ2-1; D is unresolved. Trimming removed 1 base from V and 9 bases from J, with 7 bases in between. The CDR3 contains 11 residues. The V gene's germline CDR1 is DFQATT and CDR2 SNEGSKA (reference sequence). The CDR3 nucleotides are TGCAGTGCTAGAGTAGCTAGTGAGCAGTTCTTC. Its protein product is CSARVASEQFF.

This clone was seen repeatedly, ten times or more. The rearrangement links TRBV7-2 to TRBJ2-3; 7 bases map to TRBD1. Germline-derived CDR1 and CDR2 are SGHTA and FQGNSA. The CDR3 covers 15 residues. With V trimmed by 4 bases and J by 0 bases, 4 bases remained unmatched. The CDR3 DNA is TGTGCCAGCAGCTACGGGACAGCGAGCACAGATACGCAGTATTTT. This translates into CASSYGTASTDTQYF.

V and J are TRBV7-8 and TRBJ2-5, with D possibly TRBD1 on 5 matching bases. From germline, CDR1 is SGHVS and CDR2 FQNEAQ. The V gene lost 2 bases and the J gene lost 7 bases, with 17 bases spanning the gap. This CDR3 is built from 15 residues. CDR3 nucleotides: TGTGCCAGCAGCTTAAGGGGTTCTCCGCTCGGGACCCAGTACTTC. Protein product: CASSLRGSPLGTQYF. Full variable domain (rest looked up from reference TRBV7-8 and TRBJ2-5): GAGVSQSPRYKVAKRGQDVALRCDPISGHVSLFWYQQALGQGPEFLTYFQNEAQLDKSGLPSDRFFAERPEGSVSTLKIQRTQQEDSAVYLCASSLRGSPLGTQYFGPGTRLLVL.

The CDR3 bases are TGTGCCAGCAGCCCGTCGTCAGTGTCGGCTTTCTTT. Translating it yields CASSPSSVSAFF. V is TRBV28 and J is TRBJ1-1; no reliable D call. The CDR3 loop spans 12 amino acids. Germline CDR1 MDHEN, CDR2 SYDVKM. The V gene lost 6 bases and the J gene lost 11 bases, with 16 bases spanning the gap.

In regard to this clone: A far larger clone is only one base removed, so a read error is likely. The same CDR3 is also encoded by other DNA sequences in this sample. V usage is TRBV30 and J usage is TRBJ1-1, with D possibly being TRBD1 (6 bases). The CDR3 extends over 13 amino acids. V was pared by 4 bases and J by 7 bases, with 16 bases between. The germline V gene encodes CDR1 GTSNPN and CDR2 SVGIG (reference sequence). CDR3 residues: CAWTRQKDSEAFF. Written as DNA, the CDR3 is TGTGCCTGGACCAGGCAAAAGGACAGTGAAGCTTTCTTT. Filled out from reference TRBV30 and TRBJ1-1, the complete variable domain reads SQTIHQWPATLVQPVGSPLSLECTVEGTSNPNLYWYRQAAGRGLQLLFYSVGIGQISSEVPQNLSASRPQDRQFILSSKKLLLSDSGFYLCAWTRQKDSEAFFGQGTRLTVV.

The sample holds one count of this clone. The rearrangement uses TRBV6-5 and TRBJ2-3; D ambiguous. CDR3 length equals 14 residues. Trimming removed 6 bases at V and 4 bases at J, with 14 bases between. The germline V gene encodes CDR1 MNHEY and CDR2 SVGAGI. CDR3 residues: CASRTRNQADTQYF. As DNA, the CDR3 is TGTGCCAGCAGAACACGAAATCAGGCAGATACGCAGTATTTT.

V and J are TRBV15 and TRBJ2-1; D perhaps matches TRBD1 (6 bases). The V gene's germline CDR1 is LNHNV and CDR2 YYDKDF (reference sequence). The CDR3 is 15 amino acids. Trimming left V 0 bases short and J 4 bases short, with 10 bases between. The CDR3 is CATSRDPGQYNEQFF. CDR3 DNA: TGTGCCACCAGCAGAGACCCGGGACAATACAATGAGCAGTTCTTC.

V gene TRBV5-4 combines with J gene TRBJ2-1, with unresolved D. The CDR3 extends over 14 amino acids. Germline V CDR1 and CDR2: SGHNT, YYREEE (reference sequence). Deletions cut 0 bases from V and 6 bases from J, with 10 bases between. CDR3 nucleotides: TGTGCCAGCAGCTTGGGGAGAGGTTCCAATGAGCAGTTCTTC. This sequence encodes CASSLGRGSNEQFF.

This clone has only one observation. The chain links TRBV30 to TRBJ2-2; D unclear. The CDR3 consists of 14 residues. V lost 4 bases to trimming and J lost 1 base, with 10 bases between them. Germline V gives CDR1 GTSNPN, CDR2 SVGIG (reference sequence). The CDR3 region has the DNA TGTGCCTGGAAGGTGCTAGGGAACACCGGGGAGCTGTTTTTT. It codes for CAWKVLGNTGELFF.

In its sample, this clone was seen a few times. With a much larger clone just one base away, this may be a read error. This chain joins TRBV4-2 and TRBJ2-1, with TRBD2 identical over 9 bases. The CDR3 spans 15 residues. CDR1 is LGHNA, CDR2 YNFKEQ, per germline. In DNA form, the CDR3 reads TGTGCCAGCATCCAAGATAGCGGGAGTCATAATGAGCAGTTCTTC. It yields the protein CASIQDSGSHNEQFF.

This rearrangement joins TRBV6-5 to TRBJ2-7; 7 nucleotides align to TRBD1. The germline CDR1 and CDR2 sequences are MNHEY and SVGAGI. V lost 6 bases and J lost 2; bases outside the gene matches: 7. The CDR3 contains 14 residues. The chain's CDR3 is CASSLGQTPYEQYF. The CDR3, as DNA: TGTGCCAGCAGCCTGGGACAGACTCCCTACGAGCAGTACTTC.

The J gene is TRBJ1-1, the V gene TRBV11-2; 8 nucleotides line up with TRBD1. With 5 bases clipped from V and 9 bases from J, the junction kept 5 bases outside the gene matches. The CDR3 is made up of 12 amino acids. The V gene's germline CDR1 is SGHAT and CDR2 FQNNGV. CDR3 protein: CASSQRQGQAFF. CDR3 nucleotide sequence: TGTGCCAGCAGCCAACGACAGGGGCAAGCTTTCTTT.

The chain combines TRBV29-1 with TRBJ2-3; D not certain. The germline gives CDR1 SQVTM, CDR2 ANQGSEA. The CDR3 contains 11 residues. Trimming left V 7 bases short and J 2 bases short, with 7 bases between. CDR3 loop: CSGRDTDTQYF. The CDR3 DNA is TGCAGCGGGAGAGACACAGATACGCAGTATTTT.

V is TRBV7-9 and J is TRBJ2-2; 7 bases fit TRBD1. The CDR3 spans 13 residues. Germline trimming cut 5 bases from V and 6 bases from J; bases unmatched to any gene: 3. Germline-derived CDR1 and CDR2 are SEHNR and FQNEAQ (reference sequence). The CDR3 is CASSPDRPGELFF. The CDR3 DNA is TGTGCCAGCAGCCCGGACAGGCCCGGGGAGCTGTTTTTT.

The V call is TRBV4-3, the J call TRBJ2-6, with 9 bases aligning to TRBD1. Germline V lookup: CDR1 LGHNA, CDR2 YSLEER. This CDR3 is 20 amino acids long. V was clipped by 2 bases and J by 0 bases; unmatched bases: 11. The CDR3 coding sequence is TGCGCCAGCAGCCAACAAATGGACAGGGGCCTTCCCTCTGGGGCCAACGTCCTGACTTTC. Encoded protein: CASSQQMDRGLPSGANVLTF.

This clone was seen a single time. The chain employs TRBV19 and TRBJ1-5, with D tentatively TRBD1 (5 bases). The germline gives CDR1 LNHDA, CDR2 SQIVND (reference sequence). V was clipped by 3 bases and J by 3 bases, with 18 bases between them. The CDR3 length is 17 residues. CDR3 in amino acids: CASSILHRLLNNQPQHF. CDR3 DNA sequence: TGTGCCAGTAGTATTCTGCACAGGCTCTTAAACAATCAGCCCCAGCATTTT. Complete variable domain (other parts from reference TRBV19 and TRBJ1-5): DGGITQSPKYLFRKEGQNVTLSCEQNLNHDAMYWYRQDPGQGLRLIYYSQIVNDFQKGDIAEGYSVSREKKESFPLTVTSAQKNPTAFYLCASSILHRLLNNQPQHFGDGTRLSIL.

The rearrangement joins TRBV27 to TRBJ2-1; D is undetermined. V was clipped by 7 bases and J by 4 bases, with 11 bases between them. Germline V CDR1 and CDR2: MNHEY, SMNVEV (reference sequence). This CDR3 region has 13 residues. CDR3 DNA sequence: TGTGCCAGCACCCCAGGCCGATACAATGAGCAGTTCTTC. The encoded protein is CASTPGRYNEQFF.

V usage is TRBV25-1 and J usage is TRBJ2-3; D is uncertain. V was pared by 3 bases and J by 1 base, with 8 bases between. The germline V gene has CDR1 MGHDK and CDR2 SYGVNS. This CDR3 is built from 14 residues. The CDR3 DNA is TGTGCCAGCAGTGAGTTGGGTGGCACAGATACGCAGTATTTT. Translated, it gives CASSELGGTDTQYF.

V is TRBV4-3 and J is TRBJ2-5, with 10 bases identical to TRBD2. Germline V gene data show CDR1 as LGHNA and CDR2 as YSLEER. V lost 4 bases and J lost 1; bases outside the gene matches: 3. The CDR3 contains 15 residues. DNA for the CDR3: TGCGCCAGCAGCCGGGTAGCGGGAGGCCAAGAGACCCAGTACTTC. This sequence encodes CASSRVAGGQETQYF.

The chain uses TRBV7-2 and TRBJ2-7, with a tentative D call TRBD2 (5 bases). The CDR3 loop spans 15 amino acids. CDR1 SGHTA and CDR2 FQGNSA come from the germline V gene. V was shortened by 3 bases and J by 4 bases, with 16 bases between the two germline ends. The CDR3 reads CASSFSGGDGYEQYF. CDR3 nucleotide sequence: TGTGCCAGCAGCTTCTCTGGAGGCGATGGGTACGAGCAGTACTTC.

This chain connects TRBV19 to TRBJ1-5; D remains unclear. The ends were cut back, 7 bases at V and 7 bases at J, with 14 bases in the middle. The germline gives CDR1 LNHDA, CDR2 SQIVND (reference sequence). This CDR3 region has 13 residues. For the CDR3, the DNA is TGTGCCAGTAATTTCGGGTTAGGGCAGCCCCAGCATTTT. Residues: CASNFGLGQPQHF.

For this clone: This may arise from a read error, as a much more abundant clone is one base away. As DNA, the CDR3 is TGTGCCTGGAGTGTACAGTACAGGGGTGGCCACACCTTC. Protein: CAWSVQYRGGHTF. This sequence joins TRBV30 and TRBJ1-2; TRBD1 matches at 7 bases. There are 13 residues in the CDR3. Germline CDR1 is GTSNPN and CDR2 is SVGIG (reference sequence).

V and J are TRBV6-1 and TRBJ1-1; maybe TRBD1 (5 bases). Germline values: CDR1 MNHNS, CDR2 SASEGT. The CDR3 is 14 residues long. V was cut by 7 bases and J by 3 bases, with 15 bases left in between. CDR3 nucleotides: TGTGCCAGCATCGGGACCAGGGCGTACACTGAAGCTTTCTTT. Its protein is CASIGTRAYTEAFF.